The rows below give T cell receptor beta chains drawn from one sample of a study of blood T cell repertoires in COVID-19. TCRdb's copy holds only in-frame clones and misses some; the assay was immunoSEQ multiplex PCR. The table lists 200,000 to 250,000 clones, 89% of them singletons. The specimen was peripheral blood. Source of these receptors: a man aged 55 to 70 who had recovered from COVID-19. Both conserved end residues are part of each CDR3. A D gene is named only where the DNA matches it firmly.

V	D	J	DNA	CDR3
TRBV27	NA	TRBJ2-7	TGTGCCAGCAGTTATAGCGCTAGCTCCTACGAGCAGTACTTC	CASSYSASSYEQYF
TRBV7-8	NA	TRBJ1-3	TGTGCCAGCAGCTTAATCGCGGGCGCCTCCTCTGGAAACACCATATATTTT	CASSLIAGASSGNTIYF
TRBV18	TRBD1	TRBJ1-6	TGTGCCAGCTCACCCCCTGGACAGGGGAATTCACCCCTCCACTTT	CASSPPGQGNSPLHF
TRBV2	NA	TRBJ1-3	TGTGCCAGCAGACTTACGGAGATAGGAAACACCATATATTTT	CASRLTEIGNTIYF
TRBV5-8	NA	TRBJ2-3	TGTGCCAGCACCCCGGGTTCGTCGAGCACAGATACGCAGTATTTT	CASTPGSSSTDTQYF
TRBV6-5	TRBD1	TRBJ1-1	TGTGCCAGCAGTTACTCGAACAGGGGCACTGAAGCTTTCTTT	CASSYSNRGTEAFF
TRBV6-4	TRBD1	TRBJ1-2	TGTGCCAGCAGTGATAAGCCGGGACAGGCTAACTATGGCTACACCTTC	CASSDKPGQANYGYTF
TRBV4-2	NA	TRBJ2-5	TGTGCCAGCAGCCAAGAAGGGGGACACCGTCAAGAGACCCAGTACTTC	CASSQEGGHRQETQYF
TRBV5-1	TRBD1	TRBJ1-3	TGCGCCAGCAGCCTGGGACAGCTCTCTGGAAACACCATATATTTT	CASSLGQLSGNTIYF
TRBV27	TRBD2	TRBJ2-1	TGTGCCAGCAGCCCCGGGACTAGCGGTCGAAATGAGCAGTTCTTC	CASSPGTSGRNEQFF
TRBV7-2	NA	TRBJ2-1	TGTGCCAGCAGCTTAGCGTTGCGGGACAATGAGCAGTTCTTC	CASSLALRDNEQFF
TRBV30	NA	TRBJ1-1	TGTGCCTTACAGGGTCCTCCAAACACTGAAGCTTTCTTT	CALQGPPNTEAFF